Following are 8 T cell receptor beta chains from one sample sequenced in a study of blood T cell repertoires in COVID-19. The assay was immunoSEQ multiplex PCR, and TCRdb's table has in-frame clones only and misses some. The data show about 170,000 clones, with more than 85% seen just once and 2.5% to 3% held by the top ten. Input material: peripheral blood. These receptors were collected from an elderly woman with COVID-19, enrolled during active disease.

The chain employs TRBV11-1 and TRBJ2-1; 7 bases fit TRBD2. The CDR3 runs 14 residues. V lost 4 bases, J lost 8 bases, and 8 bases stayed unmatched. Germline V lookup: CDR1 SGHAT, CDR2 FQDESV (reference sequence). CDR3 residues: CASSSGRGVDEQFF. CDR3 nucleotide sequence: TGTGCCAGCAGCTCCGGCCGGGGGGTCGATGAGCAGTTCTTC.

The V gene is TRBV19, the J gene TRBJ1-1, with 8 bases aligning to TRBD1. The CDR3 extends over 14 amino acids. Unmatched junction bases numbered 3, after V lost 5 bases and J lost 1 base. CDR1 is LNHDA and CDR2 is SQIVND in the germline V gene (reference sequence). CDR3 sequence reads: CASSPGQANTEAFF. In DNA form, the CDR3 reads TGTGCCAGTAGTCCGGGACAGGCGAACACTGAAGCTTTCTTT.

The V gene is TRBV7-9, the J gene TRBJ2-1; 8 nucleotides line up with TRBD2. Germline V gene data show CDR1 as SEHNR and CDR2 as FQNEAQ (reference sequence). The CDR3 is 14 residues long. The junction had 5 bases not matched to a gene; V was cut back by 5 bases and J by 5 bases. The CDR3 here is CASSRAGANNEQFF. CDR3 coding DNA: TGTGCCAGCAGCCGAGCGGGAGCCAACAATGAGCAGTTCTTC.

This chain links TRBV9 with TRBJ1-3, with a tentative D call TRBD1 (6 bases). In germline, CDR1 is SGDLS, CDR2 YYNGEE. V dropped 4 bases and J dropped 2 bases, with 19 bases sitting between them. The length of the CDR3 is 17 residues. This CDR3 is CASSPRDNSLPGNTIYF. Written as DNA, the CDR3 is TGTGCCAGCAGCCCGAGGGACAATTCCCTTCCTGGAAACACCATATATTTT.

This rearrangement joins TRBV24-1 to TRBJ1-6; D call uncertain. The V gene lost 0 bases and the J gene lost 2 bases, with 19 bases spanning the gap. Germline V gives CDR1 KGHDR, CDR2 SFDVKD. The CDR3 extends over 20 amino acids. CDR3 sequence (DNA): TGTGCCACCAGTGATTTGCTAGACCTGGTAGGTTTCCCCTATAATTCACCCCTCCACTTT. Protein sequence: CATSDLLDLVGFPYNSPLHF.

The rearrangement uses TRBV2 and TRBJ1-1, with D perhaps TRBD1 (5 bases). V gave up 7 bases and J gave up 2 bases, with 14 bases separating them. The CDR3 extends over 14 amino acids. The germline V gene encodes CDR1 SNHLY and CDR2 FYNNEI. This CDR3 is CASTSQGTNTEAFF. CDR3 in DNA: TGTGCCAGCACCTCGCAGGGCACCAACACTGAAGCTTTCTTT.

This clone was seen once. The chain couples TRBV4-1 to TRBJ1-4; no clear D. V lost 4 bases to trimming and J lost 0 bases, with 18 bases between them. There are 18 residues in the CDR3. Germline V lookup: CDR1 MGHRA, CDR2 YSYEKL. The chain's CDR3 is CASSRGESSLTTNEKLFF. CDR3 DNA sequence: TGCGCCAGCAGCCGAGGAGAGTCCTCCCTCACAACTAATGAAAAACTGTTTTTT.

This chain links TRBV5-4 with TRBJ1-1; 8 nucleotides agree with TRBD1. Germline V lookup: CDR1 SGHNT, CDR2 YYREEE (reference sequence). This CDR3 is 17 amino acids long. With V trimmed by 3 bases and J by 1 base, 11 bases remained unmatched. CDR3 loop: CASSSTGTGRGNTEAFF. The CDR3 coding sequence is TGTGCCAGCAGCTCTACGGGGACAGGCCGAGGGAACACTGAAGCTTTCTTT.